This T cell receptor beta chain derives from a study of glioma-infiltrating T cells. Study-level background: Glioma patients had dexamethasone for six or fewer days before surgery.

Study-level results: Tissue-blood divergence was below expectation in non-neoplastic patients, above in gliomas. Shared blood CDR3 signature motifs marked patients with low tissue-blood divergence.

Using RNA template, CDR3s of TCR alpha and beta were amplified with iRepertoire arm-PCR. TCRdb fed the multiplex PCR reads into MiXCR, producing one record per CDR3 protein. The top ten hold about 12% of the sample, which has around 350,000 distinct CDR3 sequences, more than 35% seen once. The V gene's germline CDR1 is MNHEY and CDR2 SMNVEV (reference sequence). This CDR3 contains 17 residues. This clonotype has just one count. Its antigen is unidentified. Germline and junction disagree at one end, which may indicate a read error. The sample taken for sequencing was glioma tissue, nonneoplastic brain tissue, or PBMCs (not recorded which). The chain couples TRBV27 to TRBJ2-7, with 8 bases identical to TRBD2. The source of this sequence is a human donor with low-grade glioma or glioblastoma, undergoing nonglioma brain surgery, or in good health (not recorded which). The CDR3 reads CAGSYNGLAGYSYEQYF. For the CDR3, the DNA is TGTGCCGGCAGTTACAATGGTCTAGCGGGCTACTCCTACGAGCAGTACTTC.